Presented here are 25 T cell receptor beta chains from one specimen sequenced in a study of shared clonotypes between healthy human individuals. Measured with immunoSEQ multiplex PCR; TCRdb has only the in-frame clones, and not every one. The table has 2 million to 3 million clones, roughly 92% seen once. Sequenced sample: naive CD4+ T cells sorted from blood. As to subset: CD45RA+ positively selected. Every receptor here comes from a man aged 18 to 30 in good health.

The chain has TRBV5-4 and TRBJ2-5; 10 bases match TRBD2. The CDR3 runs 14 residues. CDR1 SGHNT and CDR2 YYREEE come from the germline V gene (reference sequence). Losses at the gene ends were 6 bases for V and 4 bases for J; bases not matched to a gene: 6. For the CDR3, the DNA is TGTGCCAGCAATCCGGGACTAGCGAGAGAGACCCAGTACTTC. Protein product: CASNPGLARETQYF.

This chain joins TRBV19 and TRBJ2-6; 10 bases align to TRBD1. V shed 6 bases and J 2 bases; nucleotides not matched to a gene: 1. The CDR3 spans 15 residues. Germline CDR1 reads LNHDA; CDR2 reads SQIVND (reference sequence). CDR3 sequence (DNA): TGTGCCAGTAGGGGACAGGGGACTGGGGCCAACGTCCTGACTTTC. It yields the protein CASRGQGTGANVLTF.

The J gene is TRBJ2-1, the V gene TRBV11-2, with D unresolved. V was cut by 5 bases and J by 6 bases, with 11 bases left in between. The germline CDR1 and CDR2 sequences are SGHAT and FQNNGV. The length of the CDR3 is 13 residues. Here the CDR3 DNA reads TGTGCCAGCAGCCCAGGTAGGAGCAATGAGCAGTTCTTC. This sequence encodes CASSPGRSNEQFF.

For this clone: The same CDR3 also results from other DNA sequences found in this sample. The gene calls are TRBV6-5 and TRBJ1-4; 7 nucleotides align to TRBD1. The CDR3 contains 16 residues. The J segment lost 3 bases and the V segment lost 0 bases, leaving 4 bases of the junction unmatched. From germline, CDR1 is MNHEY and CDR2 SVGAGI. The CDR3 DNA sequence: TGTGCCAGCAGTTACTCAACAGGGGCCCCTAATGAAAAACTGTTTTTT. This codes for CASSYSTGAPNEKLFF.

The gene calls are TRBV20-1 and TRBJ1-1; D ambiguous. The CDR3 length is 11 residues. CDR1 is DFQATT and CDR2 is SNEGSKA in the germline V gene (reference sequence). V was shortened by 4 bases and J by 6 bases, with 9 bases between the two germline ends. In DNA form, the CDR3 reads TGCAGTGCTATCACCCAGCCTGAAGCTTTCTTT. Amino acids: CSAITQPEAFF.

V and J are TRBV29-1 and TRBJ2-5, with TRBD1 identical over 7 bases. Germline V lookup: CDR1 SQVTM, CDR2 ANQGSEA. This CDR3 has 13 amino acids. Trimming took 4 bases from V and 4 from J; bases not matched to a gene: 6. The CDR3 loop reads CSVATGVLETQYF. The DNA for the CDR3 is TGCAGCGTTGCTACAGGGGTTTTAGAGACCCAGTACTTC.

The chain couples TRBV6-6 to TRBJ1-5; unclear D gene. The V gene's germline CDR1 is MNHNY and CDR2 SVGAGI (reference sequence). CDR3 size: 16 residues. V was clipped by 4 bases and J by 2 bases, with 15 bases between them. CDR3 region: CASSWASPGGNQPQHF. The CDR3 DNA follows: TGTGCCAGCAGTTGGGCGTCCCCTGGGGGCAATCAGCCCCAGCATTTT.

This clone was found a few times. This CDR3 is CASSFEGGGTEAFF. CDR3 DNA sequence: TGTGCCAGCAGCTTTGAAGGGGGCGGCACTGAAGCTTTCTTT. V gene TRBV7-9 combines with J gene TRBJ1-1; 7 bases map to TRBD1. The germline V gene has CDR1 SEHNR and CDR2 FQNEAQ (reference sequence). V lost 3 bases to trimming and J lost 4 bases; unmatched junction nucleotides: 5. This CDR3 contains 14 residues.

The chain couples TRBV5-3 to TRBJ1-2; D possibly corresponds to TRBD1 (5 bases). TRBV5-3 counts as an open reading frame of uncertain function. The V and J ends lost 0 bases and 0 bases respectively, with 18 bases between them. The CDR3 runs 18 residues. CDR3 sequence: CARSLDSTGWHTNYGYTF. CDR3 DNA: TGTGCCAGAAGCTTGGATTCTACAGGTTGGCATACTAACTATGGCTACACCTTC.

This chain links TRBV5-1 with TRBJ2-3; 9 bases agree with TRBD1. CDR3 length: 17 amino acids. From germline, CDR1 is SGHRS and CDR2 YFSETQ. The V segment lost 4 bases and the J segment 2 bases; nucleotides outside the gene matches: 11. CDR3 in DNA: TGCGCCAGCAGCCACCAGAGGGGGACAGGGAACACAGATACGCAGTATTTT. Amino acids: CASSHQRGTGNTDTQYF.

A few counts support this clone. The rearrangement joins TRBV4-1 to TRBJ1-1, with D possibly matching TRBD1 (5 bases). Trimming pared 1 base from V and 0 bases from J, leaving 12 bases between. The CDR3 extends over 16 amino acids. Germline V CDR1 and CDR2: MGHRA, YSYEKL. This CDR3 is CASSQGLGAMNTEAFF. Here the CDR3 DNA reads TGCGCCAGCAGCCAAGGTCTCGGGGCGATGAACACTGAAGCTTTCTTT.

This chain uses TRBV5-4 with TRBJ1-2; possibly TRBD1 for D (5 bases). Germline V CDR1 and CDR2: SGHNT, YYREEE (reference sequence). The CDR3 consists of 17 residues. V was trimmed by 1 base and J by 3 bases, leaving 19 bases between them. CDR3 nucleotide sequence: TGTGCCAGCAGCTTGTCGAAAGGGGCACAAGGGGACTATGGCTACACCTTC. This translates into CASSLSKGAQGDYGYTF.

This clone was detected once. This sequence joins TRBV2 and TRBJ1-6; no reliable D call. The V end lost 3 bases, the J end lost 0 bases, and 15 bases lay between the germline ends. From germline, CDR1 is SNHLY and CDR2 FYNNEI. The CDR3 spans 18 residues. DNA for the CDR3: TGTGCCAGCAGTGAGAGCAAGACCCCAAGCTCCTATAATTCACCCCTCCACTTT. It codes for CASSESKTPSSYNSPLHF.

This sequence joins TRBV4-2 and TRBJ2-1; no definite D call. The CDR3 is made up of 15 amino acids. V lost 0 bases and J lost 6, with 12 bases in between. The germline V gene has CDR1 LGHNA and CDR2 YNFKEQ. CDR3 sequence reads: CASSQDLRAANEQFF. The CDR3 nucleotides are TGTGCCAGCAGCCAAGATCTTCGGGCGGCCAATGAGCAGTTCTTC.

The chain joins TRBV11-3 to TRBJ2-1; D gene ambiguous. V was trimmed by 3 bases and J by 7 bases, leaving 22 bases between them. The CDR3 has 17 residues. Germline V gives CDR1 SGHNT, CDR2 YENEEA. CDR3 protein: CASSFRKTDGMVNEQFF. For the CDR3, the DNA is TGTGCCAGCAGCTTCCGAAAGACCGACGGTATGGTAAATGAGCAGTTCTTC.

The chain uses TRBV6-4 and TRBJ1-2; D call uncertain. Trimming removed 9 bases from V and 8 bases from J, with 37 bases in between. The CDR3 loop spans 19 amino acids. Germline CDR1 is MRHNA and CDR2 is SNTAGT. The CDR3 DNA is TGTGCCAGGGCGGGCCGAATCCGGGCCGCGAGGAAGAGTCGGTCGGGCTACACCTTC. It is translated as CARAGRIRAARKSRSGYTF.

The rearrangement uses TRBV14 and TRBJ2-5; D is perhaps TRBD2 (6 bases). Germline CDR1 reads SGHDN; CDR2 reads FVKESK. Between the trimmed V and J ends, which lost 1 base and 7 bases, there was a span of 22 bases. The CDR3 totals 17 residues. CDR3: CASSQVLEGPWLGTQYF. As DNA, the CDR3 is TGTGCCAGCAGCCAAGTCTTGGAGGGTCCATGGCTGGGGACCCAGTACTTC. The whole variable domain, remainder taken from reference TRBV14 and TRBJ2-5, is EAGVTQFPSHSVIEKGQTVTLRCDPISGHDNLYWYRRVMGKEIKFLLHFVKESKQDESGMPNNRFLAERTGGTYSTLKVQPAELEDSGVYFCASSQVLEGPWLGTQYFGPGTRLLVL.

The rearrangement uses TRBV6-4 and TRBJ2-2, with D perhaps matching TRBD2 (6 bases). The CDR3 extends over 17 amino acids. V lost 0 bases, J lost 6 bases, and 17 bases lay in between. Per the germline V gene, CDR1 is MRHNA and CDR2 is SNTAGT. CDR3 nucleotides: TGTGCCAGCAGTGACTCGGCGGCGGGAAGTAAGGCCGGGGAGCTGTTTTTT. This translates into CASSDSAAGSKAGELFF.

V gene TRBV7-6 combines with J gene TRBJ2-7; TRBD2 is a possible D gene (6 bases). Germline CDR1 is SGHVS and CDR2 is FNYEAQ. The CDR3 loop spans 15 amino acids. Trimming pared 0 bases from V and 1 base from J, leaving 10 bases between. In nucleotides, the CDR3 is TGTGCCAGCAGCTTAGCAGGCGGGGAATCCTACGAGCAGTACTTC. It is translated as CASSLAGGESYEQYF.

A single count supports this clone. The chain carries TRBV5-4 and TRBJ2-5; weak D call: TRBD1 (6 bases). Trimming left V 5 bases short and J 5 bases short, with 16 bases between. This CDR3 spans 14 amino acids. The V gene's germline CDR1 is SGHNT and CDR2 YYREEE (reference sequence). The CDR3 DNA is TGTGCCAGCAGGTTACAGACAGGAAGGGAGACCCAGTACTTC. This codes for CASRLQTGRETQYF.

As to this clone: Other DNA sequences of this sample code for an identical CDR3. The chain has TRBV5-1 and TRBJ1-1; 7 nucleotides agree with TRBD1. Germline CDR1 SGHRS, CDR2 YFSETQ. The CDR3 totals 16 residues. J was trimmed by 1 base and V by 2 bases; bases with no gene match: 8. The CDR3 DNA reads TGCGCCAGCAGCTTAGAGGGGACAGCTTCGAACACTGAAGCTTTCTTT. This translates into CASSLEGTASNTEAFF.

This chain joins TRBV28 and TRBJ2-5; 9 bases agree with TRBD1. Germline CDR1 MDHEN, CDR2 SYDVKM. The CDR3 has 15 amino acids. Trimming took 6 bases from V and 0 from J; bases not matched to a gene: 5. This CDR3 reads CASRQGQGHQETQYF. DNA for the CDR3: TGTGCCAGCAGACAGGGACAGGGCCACCAAGAGACCCAGTACTTC.

As concerns this clone: The identical CDR3 is also encoded by other nucleotide sequences in the sample. V and J are TRBV5-6 and TRBJ1-2; D remains unclear. The germline V gene has CDR1 SGHDT and CDR2 YYEEEE. Trimming stripped 1 base from V and 4 bases from J, with 11 bases between. This CDR3 has 14 residues. This CDR3 reads CASSLLTTSYGYTF. The CDR3 DNA is TGTGCCAGCAGCTTGTTGACCACAAGCTATGGCTACACCTTC.

The chain uses TRBV5-6 and TRBJ2-5; no reliable D call. Trimming removed 0 bases from V and 5 bases from J, with 11 bases in between. Germline V CDR1 and CDR2: SGHDT, YYEEEE. The CDR3 runs to 14 residues. CDR3 bases: TGTGCCAGCAGCTTGGTTGGTCGGCGGGAGACCCAGTACTTC. This codes for CASSLVGRRETQYF.

The chain links TRBV7-2 to TRBJ2-2, with a weak D call TRBD2 (6 bases). Trimming shortened V by 5 bases and J by 6 bases, and 13 bases separated the two germline ends. The CDR3 is 14 residues long. Germline V gene sequence: CDR1 SGHTA, CDR2 FQGNSA. The CDR3 nucleotides are TGTGCCAGCAGCAGTCAGGGAGGACCCGGGGAGCTGTTTTTT. The encoded protein is CASSSQGGPGELFF.